A selection of T cell receptor beta chains follows, all from one sample in a study of cytomegalovirus exposure and HLA in healthy donors. Clones were sequenced by immunoSEQ multiplex PCR, and TCRdb holds only the in-frame ones, with some missing. The sample consists of 100,000 to 150,000 clones, nearly 90% of them appearing once. Sequencing was carried out using PBMCs. These receptors were collected from a woman younger than 30 in good health and CMV-seronegative. CDR3s include the opening cysteine and the closing phenylalanine or tryptophan. D genes are given only for firm matches. Expanded clones get a size class; other rows say once, few or many, or leave the size out.

18 | TRBJ2-2 | TRBD2 | - | TRBV11-3 | TGTGCCAGCAGCGCCCTCCGGACTAGCGGGAGGCTATCCGGGGAGCTGTTTTTT | CASSALRTSGRLSGELFF
16 | TRBJ1-3 | - | once | TRBV6-6 | TGTGCCAGCAGTTACTCGCGGGGTGCCTCTGGAAACACCATATATTTT | CASSYSRGASGNTIYF
14 | TRBJ1-1 | TRBD1 | - | TRBV28 | TGTGCCAGCAGTTTAACAGGGGGGGGGACTGAAGCTTTCTTT | CASSLTGGGTEAFF
14 | TRBJ1-6 | - | - | TRBV21-1 | TGTGCTAAGGGCGGGGGCCTTTCGAATTCACCCCTCCACTTT | CAKGGGLSNSPLHF
14 | TRBJ1-3 | - | - | TRBV10-3 | TGTGCCATCAGTGGGGGGGTTCCTGGAAACACCATATATTTT | CAISGGVPGNTIYF
11 | TRBJ2-3 | - | - | TRBV2 | TGTGCCAGCAGCAACAGGGATACGCAGTATTTT | CASSNRDTQYF
13 | TRBJ1-1 | - | once | TRBV7-2 | TGTGCTTCTGGGGGGAGGGTGAACACTGAAGCTTTCTTT | CASGGRVNTEAFF
13 | TRBJ2-5 | - | - | TRBV27 | TGTGCCAGCAGTTTATATGTCACAACGACCCAGTACTTC | CASSLYVTTTQYF
13 | TRBJ2-7 | TRBD1 | - | TRBV7-9 | TGTGCCAGCAGTCGGACAGGGGACTACGAGCAGTACTTC | CASSRTGDYEQYF
13 | TRBJ1-1 | - | - | TRBV5-1 | TGCGCCAGCAGCTTACAGGGGAACACTGAAGCTTTCTTT | CASSLQGNTEAFF
17 | TRBJ1-5 | TRBD1 | - | TRBV28 | TGTGCCAGCAGTTTAGGCCGGGACAGGGTTTTCTCTCAGCCCCAGCATTTT | CASSLGRDRVFSQPQHF
16 | TRBJ2-7 | - | - | TRBV28 | TGTGCCAGCAGTTTATTTCCGGGATTTAGGTCCTACGAGCAGTACTTC | CASSLFPGFRSYEQYF
12 | TRBJ2-5 | - | - | TRBV6-6 | TGTGCCAGCAGTTACGCGAGGGAGACCCAGTACTTC | CASSYARETQYF
13 | TRBJ2-5 | - | - | TRBV2 | TGTGCCAGCGGGAGAGATAGCGAAGAGACCCAGTACTTC | CASGRDSEETQYF
13 | TRBJ1-4 | - | - | TRBV28 | TGTGCCAGCAGTTTGGTCGGGGTAGAAAAACTGTTTTTT | CASSLVGVEKLFF
14 | TRBJ1-1 | - | - | TRBV7-8 | TGTGCCAGCAGCTTAGTGGCTTTTAACACTGAAGCTTTCTTT | CASSLVAFNTEAFF
16 | TRBJ1-2 | TRBD1 | few | TRBV7-2 | TGTGCCAGCAGCCCGATTGGGACAGGGCCCACCTATGGCTACACCTTC | CASSPIGTGPTYGYTF
15 | TRBJ2-3 | TRBD2 | - | TRBV2 | TGTGCCAGCAGTCGGACTAGCGGGGGACCAGATACGCAGTATTTT | CASSRTSGGPDTQYF
15 | TRBJ1-5 | - | - | TRBV6-1 | TGTGCCAGCAGTGAACAGGGATCCCTCAATCAGCCCCAGCATTTT | CASSEQGSLNQPQHF
17 | TRBJ2-7 | TRBD1 | - | TRBV4-2 | TGTGCCAGCAGCCCTGGGTTGGACAGGGCCAGCTCCTACGAGCAGTACTTC | CASSPGLDRASSYEQYF
13 | TRBJ1-5 | - | - | TRBV5-1 | TGCGCCAGCAGCTTAGAGGGGGAAGGGCCCCAGCATTTT | CASSLEGEGPQHF
14 | TRBJ1-2 | TRBD1 | - | TRBV29-1 | TGCAGCGTTGAAGATTTTACAGGGGGCTATGGCTACACCTTC | CSVEDFTGGYGYTF
16 | TRBJ2-1 | TRBD2 | - | TRBV5-1 | TGCGCCAGCGAGCTTGGTGGGACTAGCCCATACAATGAGCAGTTCTTC | CASELGGTSPYNEQFF
18 | TRBJ2-7 | TRBD2 | once | TRBV5-1 | TGCGCCAGCAGCTCCCTGACTAGCGGGAGGTGGGGGTCCTACGAGCAGTACTTC | CASSSLTSGRWGSYEQYF
15 | TRBJ1-6 | - | few | TRBV6-1 | TGTGCCAGCAGCTCAGGCACGTCCAACAATTCACCCCTCCACTTT | CASSSGTSNNSPLHF
14 | TRBJ1-1 | - | - | TRBV25-1 | TGTGCCAGCAGTGCCCACAGGGAGTATACTGAAGCTTTCTTT | CASSAHREYTEAFF
14 | TRBJ1-1 | - | - | TRBV10-1 | TGCGCCAGCAGTGAGTTGAAGGGGCCCGATGAAGCTTTCTTT | CASSELKGPDEAFF
20 | TRBJ1-6 | - | - | TRBV30 | TGTGCCTGGAGTGTACCCAATCTCACAGGCGCGAGCTCCTATAATTCACCCCTCCACTTT | CAWSVPNLTGASSYNSPLHF
16 | TRBJ1-6 | - | - | TRBV6-1 | TGTGCCAGCAGTGAAGGTTTTGGGTCAGGGCATTCACCCCTCCACTTT | CASSEGFGSGHSPLHF
13 | TRBJ2-7 | - | - | TRBV27 | TGTGCCAGCAGTTCCAGGGAGGCCTACGAGCAGTACTTC | CASSSREAYEQYF
13 | TRBJ2-2 | - | - | TRBV28 | TGTGCCAGCTTTTATTATAGTACCGGGGAGCTGTTTTTT | CASFYYSTGELFF
14 | TRBJ1-2 | TRBD1 | - | TRBV6-4 | TGTGCCAGCGGTCCGGGACAGGGAGGTAGTGGCTACACCTTC | CASGPGQGGSGYTF
14 | TRBJ2-2 | TRBD2 | - | TRBV7-2 | TGTGCCAGCAGCGCGGGACTAAACACCGGGGAGCTGTTTTTT | CASSAGLNTGELFF
17 | TRBJ2-2 | TRBD2 | - | TRBV11-3 | TGTGCCAGCAGCACCGGGACTAGCGGGACCACCACCGGGGAGCTGTTTTTT | CASSTGTSGTTTGELFF
12 | TRBJ1-5 | - | - | TRBV30 | TGTGCCTGGGAACAGGGCGCTGGGCCCCAGCATTTT | CAWEQGAGPQHF
13 | TRBJ2-7 | - | - | TRBV10-2 | TGCGCCAGCACTGAGATTTATTTGTCCGAGCAGTACTTC | CASTEIYLSEQYF
12 | TRBJ1-1 | - | - | TRBV30 | TGTGCCTGGAGCGGAGGACAGCCTGAAGCTTTCTTT | CAWSGGQPEAFF
16 | TRBJ2-3 | - | - | TRBV28 | TGTGCCAGCAGTGCGACAGGACCTCCCGAGACAGATACGCAGTATTTT | CASSATGPPETDTQYF
11 | TRBJ2-3 | - | - | TRBV7-2 | TGTGCCAGCACCTCGACAGATACGCAGTATTTT | CASTSTDTQYF
16 | TRBJ2-7 | - | - | TRBV5-5 | TGTGCCAGCAGCTTGATCTATTCCAGGGTTCCGCTCGAGCAGTACTTC | CASSLIYSRVPLEQYF
14 | TRBJ1-2 | - | - | TRBV18 | TGTGCCAGCTCACCACCAGGGGGAGACTATGGCTACACCTTC | CASSPPGGDYGYTF